The source of this T cell receptor (beta chain) is a study of T cell changes during pregnancy in multiple sclerosis. Sequenced by immunoSEQ multiplex PCR; TCRdb stores in-frame clones only, minus some. The table records roughly 60,000 clones, about 90% of them present only once. Germline V lookup: CDR1 SNHLY, CDR2 FYNNEI. V was pared by 3 bases and J by 5 bases, with 13 bases between. This CDR3 contains 14 residues. The gene calls are TRBV2 and TRBJ2-5, with D possibly matching TRBD2 (6 bases). The starting material was CD4+ T cells from peripheral blood mononuclear cells, obtained in the first trimester of pregnancy. The TCR comes from a female donor with multiple sclerosis, enrolled in a pregnancy study. The CDR3, as DNA: TGTGCCAGCAGTGATAAACTAGCTTGGGAGACCCAGTACTTC. Protein product: CASSDKLAWETQYF. Combining the CDR3 with reference TRBV2 and TRBJ2-5 gives the whole variable domain EPEVTQTPSHQVTQMGQEVILRCVPISNHLYFYWYRQILGQKVEFLVSFYNNEISEKSEIFDDQFSVERPDGSNFTLKIRSTKLEDSAMYFCASSDKLAWETQYFGPGTRLLVL.